Following are 28 T cell receptor beta chains from one sample sequenced in a study of blood T cell repertoires in COVID-19. The data were produced by immunoSEQ multiplex PCR, yet TCRdb's version contains in-frame clones alone and is incomplete. The table lists about 170,000 clones, approximately 80% of them singletons. Material: peripheral blood. The source of these receptors is a woman in her thirties or forties with COVID-19, enrolled during active disease.

This clone was observed a few times. The chain joins TRBV19 to TRBJ2-7, with TRBD2 matching 8 bases. The CDR3 runs to 18 residues. Germline V lookup: CDR1 LNHDA, CDR2 SQIVND (reference sequence). Trimming removed 3 bases from V and 3 bases from J; junction bases left unmatched: 16. This CDR3 is CASSIGASGPAPLYEQYF. The CDR3, as DNA: TGTGCCAGTAGTATCGGGGCTAGCGGGCCTGCGCCGCTCTACGAGCAGTACTTC.

This chain connects TRBV3-1 (or the pseudogene TRBV3-2) to TRBJ2-5, with TRBD1 matching 7 bases. The CDR3 extends over 14 amino acids. After removal of 9 bases from V and 2 bases from J, the junction contained 9 bases not matched to a gene. Germline CDR1 reads LGHDT; CDR2 reads YNNKEL (reference sequence). CDR3 protein: CASERGQKQETQYF. CDR3 nucleotide sequence: TGTGCCAGTGAAAGGGGACAGAAACAAGAGACCCAGTACTTC.

V gene TRBV10-2 combines with J gene TRBJ2-1, with 15 bases identical to TRBD2. The CDR3 extends over 16 amino acids. Germline CDR1 is WSHSY and CDR2 is SAAADI. Trimming cost V 8 bases and J 8 bases; bases outside gene matches: 10. As DNA, the CDR3 is TGCGCCAGCTTTGAACTGGGACTAGCGGGAGGATATGAGCAGTTCTTC. Translated, it gives CASFELGLAGGYEQFF.

This chain connects TRBV23-1 to TRBJ1-5; the D gene is possibly TRBD1 (6 bases). TRBV23-1 is designated an ORF whose function remains uncertain. The CDR3 spans 16 residues. The V and J ends lost 4 bases and 0 bases respectively, with 13 bases between them. CDR3 residues: CASSRDHRDSNQPQHF. The CDR3 DNA reads as TGCGCCAGCAGTCGGGACCACAGGGATAGCAATCAGCCCCAGCATTTT.

V gene TRBV11-2 combines with J gene TRBJ2-5, with 8 bases fitting TRBD2. CDR3 length: 14 amino acids. The ends lost 7 bases at V and 5 bases at J; junction bases unmatched: 9. The germline V gene encodes CDR1 SGHAT and CDR2 FQNNGV. CDR3 sequence reads: CASNKKSGSETQYF. For the CDR3, the DNA is TGTGCCAGCAACAAAAAAAGCGGGAGCGAGACCCAGTACTTC.

This chain uses TRBV12-3 or TRBV12-4 with TRBJ2-1; D call uncertain. The CDR3 has 13 residues. The germline V and J ends were trimmed by 7 bases and 6 bases, with 13 bases remaining between them. CDR3: CASKKALPNEQFF. CDR3 sequence (DNA): TGTGCCAGCAAAAAAGCCCTTCCCAATGAGCAGTTCTTC.

The chain employs TRBV7-2 and TRBJ1-2; no clear D gene. The CDR3 spans 14 residues. Germline V gene sequence: CDR1 SGHTA, CDR2 FQGNSA. V lost 1 base and J 4 bases, leaving 10 bases between the germline ends. The CDR3 loop is CASSLDSGSYGYTF. Written as DNA, the CDR3 is TGTGCCAGCAGCTTAGATTCTGGGAGCTATGGCTACACCTTC.

The J gene is TRBJ2-1, the V gene TRBV6-5; 7 positions agree with TRBD1. V shed 5 bases, J shed 8 bases, and the junction held 12 bases outside the gene matches. The CDR3 extends over 15 amino acids. CDR1 and CDR2 from the germline V gene are MNHEY and SVGAGI. The CDR3 nucleotides read TGTGCCAGCAGTCGAACCCAACAGGGGTTCGATGAGCAGTTCTTC. Translating it yields CASSRTQQGFDEQFF.

The chain has TRBV30 and TRBJ2-7; TRBD2 agrees at 11 bases. With V trimmed by 1 base and J by 2 bases, 4 bases remained unmatched. Germline values: CDR1 GTSNPN, CDR2 SVGIG (reference sequence). This CDR3 is built from 15 residues. The CDR3 here is CAWSGTSGGAYEQYF. CDR3 coding DNA: TGTGCCTGGAGTGGAACTAGCGGGGGTGCCTACGAGCAGTACTTC.

The rearrangement links TRBV6-5 to TRBJ1-1, with 7 bases matching TRBD1. This CDR3 contains 15 residues. Unmatched junction bases numbered 10, after V lost 7 bases and J lost 2 bases. Per germline, CDR1 MNHEY and CDR2 SVGAGI. In DNA form, the CDR3 reads TGTGCCAGCAACGCCCAGGGGACAGCAAACACTGAAGCTTTCTTT. It yields the protein CASNAQGTANTEAFF.

The chain recombines TRBV5-4 with TRBJ2-3; D is undetermined. V was pared by 2 bases and J by 6 bases, with 13 bases between. The CDR3 has 14 amino acids. From germline, CDR1 is SGHNT and CDR2 YYREEE (reference sequence). The DNA for the CDR3 is TGTGCCAGCAGCTTAGCATCGGTCCGCGATACGCAGTATTTT. This sequence encodes CASSLASVRDTQYF.

V is TRBV7-9 and J is TRBJ2-2; possible D gene TRBD2, 5 bases. V was pared by 10 bases and J by 5 bases, with 26 bases between. The CDR3 runs to 17 residues. The germline CDR1 and CDR2 sequences are SEHNR and FQNEAQ (reference sequence). The CDR3 protein is CATTRAGLDLFTGELFF. Here the CDR3 DNA reads TGTGCCACCACCCGTGCGGGCCTCGACCTATTTACCGGGGAGCTGTTTTTT.

The V gene is TRBV18, the J gene TRBJ1-2; D uncertain. Per germline, CDR1 KGHSH and CDR2 LQKENI. The CDR3 is 16 residues long. V gave up 5 bases and J gave up 6 bases, with 22 bases separating them. CDR3 in DNA: TGTGCCAGCTCAGCCCTTCGTGATTCGGCGACTGATGGCTACACCTTC. This encodes CASSALRDSATDGYTF.

This clone was observed a handful of times. The chain links TRBV29-1 to TRBJ1-1; possible D gene TRBD1, 6 bases. The CDR3 runs to 12 residues. Trimming took 7 bases from V and 1 from J, leaving 10 bases between them. Germline lookup yields CDR1 SQVTM and CDR2 ANQGSEA. CDR3: CSGGASNTEAFF. The CDR3 DNA is TGCAGCGGGGGGGCTTCGAACACTGAAGCTTTCTTT.

The chain is built from TRBV11-2 and TRBJ2-7; D perhaps matches TRBD2 (6 bases). The CDR3 sequence is 15 residues long. Germline CDR1 reads SGHAT; CDR2 reads FQNNGV. The ends were cut back, 4 bases at V and 1 base at J, with 14 bases in the middle. CDR3 sequence: CASSSTTSPSYEQYF. The DNA for the CDR3 is TGTGCCAGCAGCTCCACGACTAGTCCGTCCTACGAGCAGTACTTC.

The chain employs TRBV5-1 and TRBJ2-1; TRBD2 aligns across 13 bases. The CDR3 consists of 17 residues. Germline-derived CDR1 and CDR2 are SGHRS and YFSETQ. J was trimmed by 2 bases and V by 3 bases; bases with no gene match: 5. In DNA form, the CDR3 reads TGCGCCAGCAGCTCCCTGACTAGCGGGAGGACCTACAATGAGCAGTTCTTC. It translates to CASSSLTSGRTYNEQFF.

This chain joins TRBV19 and TRBJ2-1; 8 bases line up with TRBD2. Germline CDR1 and CDR2: LNHDA and SQIVND (reference sequence). CDR3 length equals 13 residues. The trim removed 7 bases at V and 7 bases at J, leaving 6 bases unmatched. CDR3 region: CASTRGGDNEQFF. CDR3 DNA: TGTGCCAGTACCCGGGGGGGGGATAATGAGCAGTTCTTC.

This chain connects TRBV28 to TRBJ2-7; TRBD2 agrees at 8 bases. The length of the CDR3 is 17 residues. J gave up 9 bases and V 3 bases, and 19 bases lay outside the gene matches. CDR1 is MDHEN and CDR2 is SYDVKM in the germline V gene. The CDR3 reads CASSLGQVAGGLRGQYF. CDR3 DNA sequence: TGTGCCAGCAGTTTGGGCCAAGTGGCGGGAGGACTCCGCGGGCAGTACTTC.

This clone appeared a few times. Different DNA sequences within this sample yield the same CDR3. The V and J genes are TRBV6-5 and TRBJ2-1; 9 nucleotides line up with TRBD1. Germline V gene data show CDR1 as MNHEY and CDR2 as SVGAGI. This CDR3 has 16 residues. V lost 0 bases, J lost 1 base, and 1 base stayed unmatched. CDR3 nucleotides: TGTGCCAGCAGTTACTCGGACAGGGGTTCCTACAATGAGCAGTTCTTC. Residues: CASSYSDRGSYNEQFF.

This clone was seen just once. An end of the junction does not agree with germline; a read error may underlie this. The V gene is TRBV7-7, the J gene TRBJ2-2; TRBD2 agrees at 15 bases. The germline CDR1 and CDR2 sequences are SSHAT and FNYEAQ (reference sequence). This CDR3 is built from 16 residues. CDR3: CASSSGLAGGSGELFF. The DNA for the CDR3 is TGTGCTAGCAGCTCCGGACTAGCGGGGGGGTCCGGGGAGCTGTTTTTT.

The chain combines TRBV12-5 with TRBJ2-1, with 8 bases fitting TRBD1. Germline CDR1 LGHNT, CDR2 FRNRAP. The CDR3 runs 12 residues. Losses at the gene ends were 9 bases for V and 5 bases for J; bases not matched to a gene: 3. CDR3 coding DNA: TGTGCTAGCAGGACAGGGAACAATGAGCAGTTCTTC. Translation gives CASRTGNNEQFF.

The genes are TRBV7-9 and TRBJ1-2; unclear D gene. This CDR3 is 14 amino acids long. V dropped 1 base and J dropped 3 bases, with 9 bases sitting between them. Germline-derived CDR1 and CDR2 are SEHNR and FQNEAQ (reference sequence). The CDR3 DNA is TGTGCCAGCAGCTTAGGGGCGACGGACTATGGCTACACCTTC. The encoded protein is CASSLGATDYGYTF. The variable domain in full, completed from reference TRBV7-9 and TRBJ1-2, reads DTGVSQNPRHKITKRGQNVTFRCDPISEHNRLYWYRQTLGQGPEFLTYFQNEAQLEKSRLLSDRFSAERPKGSFSTLEIQRTEQGDSAMYLCASSLGATDYGYTFGSGTRLTVV.

CDR3 sequence reads: CASSYRWNTGELFF. Written as DNA, the CDR3 is TGTGCCAGCAGTTATAGATGGAACACCGGGGAGCTGTTTTTT. The rearrangement uses TRBV6-5 and TRBJ2-2, with D hard to call. The CDR3 sequence is 14 residues long. Per the germline V gene, CDR1 is MNHEY and CDR2 is SVGAGI. Trimming cost V 3 bases and J 1 base, with 6 bases left between them.

V is TRBV14 and J is TRBJ2-5, with TRBD2 as a possible D gene (6 bases). The CDR3 is 13 residues long. Germline V gene data show CDR1 as SGHDN and CDR2 as FVKESK. Trimming pared 4 bases from V and 2 bases from J, leaving 8 bases between. The DNA for the CDR3 is TGTGCCAGCAGCCTGGGGACTCAAGAGACCCAGTACTTC. This gives the protein CASSLGTQETQYF.

This chain links TRBV7-8 with TRBJ2-5, with 13 bases aligning to TRBD2. Unmatched junction bases numbered 7, after V lost 2 bases and J lost 4 bases. This CDR3 is 17 amino acids long. Looked up from germline, CDR1 is SGHVS and CDR2 is FQNEAQ. The CDR3 bases are TGTGCCAGCAGCTTATGGCCGGGACTAGCGGGAAGAGAGACCCAGTACTTC. This codes for CASSLWPGLAGRETQYF.

The chain links TRBV12-3 or TRBV12-4 to TRBJ2-7; a possible D gene is TRBD2 (6 bases). Between the trimmed V and J ends, which lost 3 bases and 0 bases, there was a span of 6 bases. This CDR3 has 13 amino acids. The CDR3 reads CASSLGLSYEQYV. CDR3 DNA sequence: TGTGCCAGCAGTTTGGGACTCTCCTACGAGCAGTACGTC.

The chain has TRBV6-5 and TRBJ2-7, with TRBD1 matching over 8 bases. The V segment lost 4 bases and the J segment 1 base; nucleotides outside the gene matches: 3. Germline V gene lookup returns CDR1 MNHEY and CDR2 SVGAGI. The CDR3 length is 14 residues. The CDR3 sequence: CASSWGQESYEQYF. As DNA, the CDR3 is TGTGCCAGCAGTTGGGGACAGGAGTCCTACGAGCAGTACTTC.

V and J are TRBV20-1 and TRBJ2-3; tentative D call: TRBD1 (5 bases). Germline V gene sequence: CDR1 DFQATT, CDR2 SNEGSKA (reference sequence). V lost 5 bases, J lost 7 bases, and 10 bases lay in between. This CDR3 region has 11 residues. DNA for the CDR3: TGCAGTGCTCCTCAGGGAAATACGCAGTATTTT. Amino acids: CSAPQGNTQYF.